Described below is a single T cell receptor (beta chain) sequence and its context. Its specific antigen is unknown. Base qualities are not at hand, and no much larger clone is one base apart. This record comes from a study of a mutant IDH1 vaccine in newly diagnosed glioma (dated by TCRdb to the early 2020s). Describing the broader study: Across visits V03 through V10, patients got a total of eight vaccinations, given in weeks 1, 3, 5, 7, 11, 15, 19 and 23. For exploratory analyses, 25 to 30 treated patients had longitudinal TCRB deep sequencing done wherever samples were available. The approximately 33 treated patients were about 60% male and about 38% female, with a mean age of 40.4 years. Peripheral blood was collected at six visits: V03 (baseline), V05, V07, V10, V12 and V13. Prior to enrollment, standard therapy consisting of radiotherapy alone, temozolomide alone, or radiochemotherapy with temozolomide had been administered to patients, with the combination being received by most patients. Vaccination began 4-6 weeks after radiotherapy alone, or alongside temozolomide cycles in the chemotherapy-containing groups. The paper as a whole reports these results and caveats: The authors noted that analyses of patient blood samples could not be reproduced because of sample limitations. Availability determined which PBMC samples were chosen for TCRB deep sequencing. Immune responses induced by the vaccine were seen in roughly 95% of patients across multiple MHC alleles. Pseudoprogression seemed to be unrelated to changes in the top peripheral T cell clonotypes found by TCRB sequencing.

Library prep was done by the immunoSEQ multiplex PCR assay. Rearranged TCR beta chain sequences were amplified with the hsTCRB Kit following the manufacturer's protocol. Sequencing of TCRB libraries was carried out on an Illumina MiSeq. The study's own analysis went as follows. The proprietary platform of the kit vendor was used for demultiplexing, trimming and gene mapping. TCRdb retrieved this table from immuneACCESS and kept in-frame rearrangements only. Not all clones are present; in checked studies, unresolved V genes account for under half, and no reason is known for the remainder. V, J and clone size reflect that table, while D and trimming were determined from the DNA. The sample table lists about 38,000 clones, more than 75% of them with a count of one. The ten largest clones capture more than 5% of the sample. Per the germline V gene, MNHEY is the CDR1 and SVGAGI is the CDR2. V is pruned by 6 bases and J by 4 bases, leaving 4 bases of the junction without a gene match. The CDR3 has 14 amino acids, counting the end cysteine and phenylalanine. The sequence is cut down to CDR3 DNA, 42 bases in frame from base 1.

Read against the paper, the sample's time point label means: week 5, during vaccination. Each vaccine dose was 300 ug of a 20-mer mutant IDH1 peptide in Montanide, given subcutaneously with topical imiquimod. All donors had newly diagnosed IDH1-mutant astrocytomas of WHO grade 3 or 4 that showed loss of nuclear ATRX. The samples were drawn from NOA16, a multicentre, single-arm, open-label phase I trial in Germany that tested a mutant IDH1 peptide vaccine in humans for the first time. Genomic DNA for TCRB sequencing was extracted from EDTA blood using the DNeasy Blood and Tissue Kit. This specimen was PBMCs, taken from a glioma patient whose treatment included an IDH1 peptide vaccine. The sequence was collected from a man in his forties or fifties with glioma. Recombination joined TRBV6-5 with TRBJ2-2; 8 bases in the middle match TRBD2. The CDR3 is CASRGRGVTGELFF. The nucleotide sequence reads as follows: TGTGCCAGCAGGGGGCGGGGGGTCACCGGGGAGCTGTTTTTT.